Below, one T cell receptor (beta chain) is given with its context. Measured with immunoSEQ multiplex PCR; TCRdb has only the in-frame clones, and not every one. The sample records 130,000 to 150,000 clones, around 89% being singletons. This sample was taken from a study of blood T cell repertoires in COVID-19. Study summary: Both acute and convalescent COVID-19 samples were obtained from the United States, Italy and Spain.

V gave up 3 bases and J gave up 0 bases; unmatched junction bases: 7. The CDR3 spans 16 residues. CDR1 is MDHEN, CDR2 SYDVKM, per germline. Participants were aged 18 to 89 years, lived in 20 to 30 US areas, and enrolled virtually. The chain joins TRBV28 to TRBJ1-1, with TRBD1 matching over 7 bases. The specimen was PBMCs or T cells enriched from blood (not recorded which). The TCR was taken from a woman aged 25 to 39 with acute COVID-19. CDR3 amino acids: CASSLARTGVNTEAFF. CDR3 coding DNA: TGTGCCAGCAGTTTGGCCAGGACAGGAGTGAACACTGAAGCTTTCTTT.